This T cell receptor (beta chain) was identified during a study of T cell changes during pregnancy in multiple sclerosis. The germline V gene encodes CDR1 SEHNR and CDR2 FQNEAQ (reference sequence). The CDR3 length is 12 residues. V lost 2 bases and J 11 bases, leaving 12 bases between the germline ends. Here immunoSEQ multiplex PCR was the method, and the copy in TCRdb shows in-frame clones only, minus some. The repertoire holds 46,000 or so clones, roughly 90% seen once, with about 5.1% in the top ten. The specimen comprised peripheral blood, sampled in the second trimester of pregnancy. This chain links TRBV7-9 with TRBJ1-1, with no clear D. The TCR sequence derives from a female donor in good health, enrolled as a control in a pregnancy study. The CDR3 is CASSLSRSQAFF. DNA of the CDR3: TGTGCCAGCAGCTTAAGCAGGTCCCAGGCTTTCTTT.